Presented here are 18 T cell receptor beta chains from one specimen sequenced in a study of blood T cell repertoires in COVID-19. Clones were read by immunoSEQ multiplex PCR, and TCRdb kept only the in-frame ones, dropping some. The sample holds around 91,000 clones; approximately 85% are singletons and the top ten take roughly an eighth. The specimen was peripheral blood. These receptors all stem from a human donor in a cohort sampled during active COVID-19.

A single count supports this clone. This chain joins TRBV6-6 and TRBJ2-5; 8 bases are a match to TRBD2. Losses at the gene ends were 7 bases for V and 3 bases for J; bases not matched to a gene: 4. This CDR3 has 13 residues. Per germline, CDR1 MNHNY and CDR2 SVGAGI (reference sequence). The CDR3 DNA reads TGTGCCAGCACCACGGGGGGGGAAGAGACCCAGTACTTC. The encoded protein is CASTTGGEETQYF.

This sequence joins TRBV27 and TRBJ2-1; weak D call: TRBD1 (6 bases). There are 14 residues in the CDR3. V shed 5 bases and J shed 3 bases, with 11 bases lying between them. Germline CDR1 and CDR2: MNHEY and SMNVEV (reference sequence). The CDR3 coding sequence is TGTGCCAGCAGTCGGGACACCGGCTACAATGAGCAGTTCTTC. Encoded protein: CASSRDTGYNEQFF.

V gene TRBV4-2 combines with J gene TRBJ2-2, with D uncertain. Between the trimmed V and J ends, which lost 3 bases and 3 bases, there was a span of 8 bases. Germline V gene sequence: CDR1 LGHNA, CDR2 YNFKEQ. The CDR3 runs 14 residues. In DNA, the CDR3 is TGTGCCAGCAGCCACGGAGATTACACCGGGGAGCTGTTTTTT. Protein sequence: CASSHGDYTGELFF.

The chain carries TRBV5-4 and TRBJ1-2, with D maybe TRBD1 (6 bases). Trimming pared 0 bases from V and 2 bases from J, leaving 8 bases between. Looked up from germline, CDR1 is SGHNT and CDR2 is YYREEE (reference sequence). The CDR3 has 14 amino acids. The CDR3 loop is CASSLDRENYGYTF. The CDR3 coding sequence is TGTGCCAGCAGCTTGGACAGGGAAAACTATGGCTACACCTTC.

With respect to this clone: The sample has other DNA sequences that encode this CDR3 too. This CDR3 is CASSLRYEQYF. The CDR3 DNA sequence: TGTGCCAGCAGCCTCCGTTACGAGCAGTACTTC. This chain joins TRBV28 and TRBJ2-7, with D unresolved. Germline V gives CDR1 MDHEN, CDR2 SYDVKM. This CDR3 is built from 11 residues. The V and J ends lost 6 bases and 4 bases respectively, with 7 bases between them.

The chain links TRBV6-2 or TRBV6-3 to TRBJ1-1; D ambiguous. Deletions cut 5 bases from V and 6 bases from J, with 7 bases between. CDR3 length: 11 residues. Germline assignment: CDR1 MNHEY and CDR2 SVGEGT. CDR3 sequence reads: CASSQSAEAFF. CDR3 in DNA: TGTGCCAGCAGTCAAAGCGCTGAAGCTTTCTTT.

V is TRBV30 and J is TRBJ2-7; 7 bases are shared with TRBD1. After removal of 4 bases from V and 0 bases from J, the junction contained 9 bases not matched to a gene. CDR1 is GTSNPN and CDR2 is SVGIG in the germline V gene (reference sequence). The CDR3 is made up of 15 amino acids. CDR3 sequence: CAWNLGQGDSYEQYF. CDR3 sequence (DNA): TGTGCCTGGAACCTAGGGCAGGGGGACTCCTACGAGCAGTACTTC.

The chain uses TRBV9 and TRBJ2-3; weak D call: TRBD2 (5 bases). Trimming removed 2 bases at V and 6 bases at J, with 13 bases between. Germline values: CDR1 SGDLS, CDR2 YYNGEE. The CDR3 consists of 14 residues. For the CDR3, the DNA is TGTGCCAGCAGCGTCAGGACTGCATTGGATACGCAGTATTTT. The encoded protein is CASSVRTALDTQYF.

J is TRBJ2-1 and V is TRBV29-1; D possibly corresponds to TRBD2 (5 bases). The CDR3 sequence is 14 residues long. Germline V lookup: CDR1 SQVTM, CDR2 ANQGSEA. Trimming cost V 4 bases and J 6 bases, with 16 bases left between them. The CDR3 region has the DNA TGCAGCGTTGTTGGGAGTAGTGTCGGCAATGAGCAGTTCTTC. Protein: CSVVGSSVGNEQFF.

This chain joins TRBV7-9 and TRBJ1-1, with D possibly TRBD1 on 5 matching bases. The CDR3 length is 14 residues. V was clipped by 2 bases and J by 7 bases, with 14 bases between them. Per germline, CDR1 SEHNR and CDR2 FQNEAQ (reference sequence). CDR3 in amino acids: CASSLQGGKNEAFF. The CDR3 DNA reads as TGTGCCAGCAGCTTACAGGGAGGGAAAAATGAAGCTTTCTTT.

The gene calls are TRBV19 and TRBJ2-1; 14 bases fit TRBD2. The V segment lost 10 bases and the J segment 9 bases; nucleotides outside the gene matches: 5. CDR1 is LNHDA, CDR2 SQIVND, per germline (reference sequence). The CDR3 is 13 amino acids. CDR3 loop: CATSGTSGGEQFF. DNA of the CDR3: TGTGCCACCTCCGGGACTAGCGGGGGTGAGCAGTTCTTC.

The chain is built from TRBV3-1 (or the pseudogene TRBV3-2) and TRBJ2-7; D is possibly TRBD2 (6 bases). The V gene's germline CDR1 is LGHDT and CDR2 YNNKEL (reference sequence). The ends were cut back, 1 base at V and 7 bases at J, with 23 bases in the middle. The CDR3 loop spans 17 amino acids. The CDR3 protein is CASSQARCGVAAGEQYF. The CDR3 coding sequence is TGTGCCAGCAGCCAAGCTCGTTGCGGGGTGGCGGCTGGAGAGCAGTACTTC.

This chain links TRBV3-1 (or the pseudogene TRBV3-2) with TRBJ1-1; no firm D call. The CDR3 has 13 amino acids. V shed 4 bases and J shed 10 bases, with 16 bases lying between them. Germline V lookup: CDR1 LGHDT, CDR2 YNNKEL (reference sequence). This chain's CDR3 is CASSPESLRGAFF. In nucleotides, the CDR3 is TGTGCCAGCAGCCCGGAGAGCCTGCGGGGAGCTTTCTTT.

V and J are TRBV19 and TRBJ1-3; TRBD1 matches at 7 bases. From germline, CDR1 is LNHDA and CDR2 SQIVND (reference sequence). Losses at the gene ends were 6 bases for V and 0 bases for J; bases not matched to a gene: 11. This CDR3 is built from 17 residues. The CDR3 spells CASSGTALLLSGNTIYF. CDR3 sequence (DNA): TGTGCCAGTAGCGGGACAGCTTTATTACTCTCTGGAAACACCATATATTTT.

For the CDR3, the DNA is TGTGCCAGCAGCTTAGGGGCCCTAGAGACCCAGTACTTC. Translated, it gives CASSLGALETQYF. The V gene is TRBV7-2, the J gene TRBJ2-5; D is ambiguous. CDR3 size: 13 residues. With 1 base removed from V and 4 bases from J, the gap between germline ends came to 7 bases. Germline loops: CDR1 SGHTA, CDR2 FQGNSA.

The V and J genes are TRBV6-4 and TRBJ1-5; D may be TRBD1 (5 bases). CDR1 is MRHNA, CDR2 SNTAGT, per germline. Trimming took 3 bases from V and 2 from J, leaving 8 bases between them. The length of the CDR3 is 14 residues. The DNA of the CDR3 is TGTGCCAGCAGTGAGGCGGGGGGCAATCAGCCCCAGCATTTT. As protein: CASSEAGGNQPQHF.

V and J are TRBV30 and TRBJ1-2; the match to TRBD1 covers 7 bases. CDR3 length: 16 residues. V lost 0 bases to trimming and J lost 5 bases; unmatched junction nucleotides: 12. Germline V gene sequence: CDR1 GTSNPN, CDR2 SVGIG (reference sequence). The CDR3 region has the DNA TGTGCCTGGAGTGTGCGGAAGAGGGGGCGGTTTTATGGCTACACCTTC. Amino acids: CAWSVRKRGRFYGYTF.

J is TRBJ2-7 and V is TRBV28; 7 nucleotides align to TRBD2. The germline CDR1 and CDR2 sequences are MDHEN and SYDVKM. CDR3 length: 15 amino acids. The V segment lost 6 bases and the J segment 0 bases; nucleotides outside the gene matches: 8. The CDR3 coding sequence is TGTGCCAGCAGCCCCCCCGGGACTAACTCCTACGAGCAGTACTTC. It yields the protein CASSPPGTNSYEQYF.